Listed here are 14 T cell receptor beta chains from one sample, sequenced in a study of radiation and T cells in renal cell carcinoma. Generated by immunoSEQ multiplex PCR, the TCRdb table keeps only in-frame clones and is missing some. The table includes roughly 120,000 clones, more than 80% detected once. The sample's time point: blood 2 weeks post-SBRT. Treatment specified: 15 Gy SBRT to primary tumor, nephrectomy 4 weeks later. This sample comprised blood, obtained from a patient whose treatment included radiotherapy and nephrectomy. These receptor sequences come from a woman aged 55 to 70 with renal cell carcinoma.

CDR3 sequence (DNA): TGTGCCAGCAAGGGTAGTTGGGGGTCTGGGGCCAACGTCCTGACTTTC. It codes for CASKGSWGSGANVLTF. The chain links TRBV28 to TRBJ2-6; possibly TRBD1 or TRBD2 for D (5 bases each). Trimming left V 7 bases short and J 1 base short, with 14 bases between. From germline, CDR1 is MDHEN and CDR2 SYDVKM. This CDR3 is built from 16 residues. Drawing the rest from reference TRBV28 and TRBJ2-6, the complete variable domain is DVKVTQSSRYLVKRTGEKVFLECVQDMDHENMFWYRQDPGLGLRLIYFSYDVKMKEKGDIPEGYSVSREKKERFSLILESASTNQTSMYLCASKGSWGSGANVLTFGAGSRLTVL.

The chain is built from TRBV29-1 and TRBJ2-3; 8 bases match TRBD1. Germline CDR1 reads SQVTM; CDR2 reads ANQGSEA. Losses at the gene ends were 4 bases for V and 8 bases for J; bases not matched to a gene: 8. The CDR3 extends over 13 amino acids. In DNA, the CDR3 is TGCAGCGTTGGACAGGGGTTGGTGGGTACGCAGTATTTT. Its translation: CSVGQGLVGTQYF.

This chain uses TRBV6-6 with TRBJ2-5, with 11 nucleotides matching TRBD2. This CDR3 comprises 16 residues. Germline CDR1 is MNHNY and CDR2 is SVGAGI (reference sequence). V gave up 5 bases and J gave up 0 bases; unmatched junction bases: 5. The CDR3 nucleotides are TGTGCCAGCAGTCAGGGACTAGCGGTGTACCAAGAGACCCAGTACTTC. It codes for CASSQGLAVYQETQYF.

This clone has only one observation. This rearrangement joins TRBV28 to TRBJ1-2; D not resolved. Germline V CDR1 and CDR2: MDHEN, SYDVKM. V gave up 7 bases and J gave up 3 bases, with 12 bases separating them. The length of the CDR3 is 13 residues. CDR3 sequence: CASISGRHYGYTF. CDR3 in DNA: TGTGCCAGCATATCCGGACGGCACTATGGCTACACCTTC.

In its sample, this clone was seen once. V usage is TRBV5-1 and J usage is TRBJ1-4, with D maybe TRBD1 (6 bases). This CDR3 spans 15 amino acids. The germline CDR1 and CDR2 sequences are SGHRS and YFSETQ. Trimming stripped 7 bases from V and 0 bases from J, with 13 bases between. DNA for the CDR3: TGCGCCAGCGCCCCGGGGGCAGCAACTAATGAAAAACTGTTTTTT. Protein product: CASAPGAATNEKLFF.

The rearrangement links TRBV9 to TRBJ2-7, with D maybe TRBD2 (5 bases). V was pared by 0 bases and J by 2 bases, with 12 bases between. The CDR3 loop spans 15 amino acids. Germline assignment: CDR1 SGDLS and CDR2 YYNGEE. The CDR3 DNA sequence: TGTGCCAGCAGCGTAGGGGTAGCGCCAACCTACGAGCAGTACTTC. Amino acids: CASSVGVAPTYEQYF.

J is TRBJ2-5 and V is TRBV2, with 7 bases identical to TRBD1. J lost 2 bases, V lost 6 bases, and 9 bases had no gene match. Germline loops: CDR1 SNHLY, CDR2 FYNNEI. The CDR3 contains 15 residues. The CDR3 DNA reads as TGTGCCAGCAGAACACTTCCGGGACAGCAAGAGACCCAGTACTTC. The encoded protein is CASRTLPGQQETQYF.

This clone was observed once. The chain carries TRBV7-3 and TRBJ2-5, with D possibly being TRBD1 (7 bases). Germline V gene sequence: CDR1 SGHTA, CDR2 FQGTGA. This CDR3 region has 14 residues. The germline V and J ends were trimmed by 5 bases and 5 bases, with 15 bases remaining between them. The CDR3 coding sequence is TGTGCCAGCAGCCGCGGGACAGTAGGCGAGACCCAGTACTTC. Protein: CASSRGTVGETQYF.

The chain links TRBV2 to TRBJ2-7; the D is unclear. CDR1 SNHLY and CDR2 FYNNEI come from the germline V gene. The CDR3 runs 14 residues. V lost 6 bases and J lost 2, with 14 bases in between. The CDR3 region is CASRLTGPPYEQYF. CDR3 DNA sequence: TGTGCCAGCAGATTGACCGGGCCCCCCTACGAGCAGTACTTC.

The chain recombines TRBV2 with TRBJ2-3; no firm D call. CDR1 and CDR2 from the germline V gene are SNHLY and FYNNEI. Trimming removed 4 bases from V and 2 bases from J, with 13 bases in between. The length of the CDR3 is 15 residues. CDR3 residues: CASSVGQLNTDTQYF. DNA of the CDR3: TGTGCCAGCAGTGTAGGCCAACTTAACACAGATACGCAGTATTTT.

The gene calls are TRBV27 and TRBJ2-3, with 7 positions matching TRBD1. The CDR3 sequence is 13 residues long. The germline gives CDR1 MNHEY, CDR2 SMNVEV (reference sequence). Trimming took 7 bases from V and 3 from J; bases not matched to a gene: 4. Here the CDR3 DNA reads TGTGCCAGCAAAGGGACAGTTACAGATACGCAGTATTTT. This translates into CASKGTVTDTQYF.

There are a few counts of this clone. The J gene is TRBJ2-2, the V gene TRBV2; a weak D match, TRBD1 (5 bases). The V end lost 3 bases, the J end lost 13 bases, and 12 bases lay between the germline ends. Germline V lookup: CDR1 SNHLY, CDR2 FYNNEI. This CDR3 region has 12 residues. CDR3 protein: CASSEGQGGLFF. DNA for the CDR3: TGTGCCAGCAGTGAGGGGCAGGGCGGGCTGTTTTTT.

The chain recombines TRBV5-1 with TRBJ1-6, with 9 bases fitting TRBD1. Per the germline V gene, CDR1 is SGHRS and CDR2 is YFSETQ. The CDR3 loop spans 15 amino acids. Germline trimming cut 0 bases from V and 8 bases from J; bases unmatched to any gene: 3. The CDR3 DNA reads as TGCGCCAGCAGCTTGGCGGGACAGGGCCATTCACCCCTCCACTTT. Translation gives CASSLAGQGHSPLHF.

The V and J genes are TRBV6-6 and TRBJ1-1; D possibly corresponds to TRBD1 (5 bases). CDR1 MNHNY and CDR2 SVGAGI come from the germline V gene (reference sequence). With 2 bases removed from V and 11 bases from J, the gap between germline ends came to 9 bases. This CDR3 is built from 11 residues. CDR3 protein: CASSYQGRAFF. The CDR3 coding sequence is TGTGCCAGCAGTTACCAGGGTCGGGCTTTCTTT.